This T cell receptor (beta chain) was identified in a study of T cell clonality in common variable immunodeficiency. Study outcomes and limitations: Common variable immunodeficiency TCR beta sequences reportedly had fewer deletions and N-nucleotide insertions.

Blood came from CVID subjects not ill and not taking immunomodulatory or immunosuppressive medication. The table came from immunoSEQ multiplex PCR; TCRdb's copy has only in-frame clones and leaves some out. The specimen has fewer than 30,000 clones, none found just once. The CDR3 is made up of 13 amino acids. Germline CDR1 reads SEHNR; CDR2 reads FQNEAQ (reference sequence). Note on this clone: Its antigen is unknown. The junction shows a germline mismatch at one end, possibly a read error. Read coverage stops 3 residues before the CDR3 terminus; the germline J gene supplies the remainder.

This chain connects TRBV7-9 to TRBJ2-4; maybe TRBD1 (6 bases). The material sequenced was peripheral blood mononuclear cells. This TCR was recovered from a human donor with common variable immunodeficiency. The DNA read from the CDR3 is TGTTCCAGCAGCTTAGAGGGGGACCGAGTT. Translated: CSSSLEGDRV. The entire CDR3 reads CSSSLEGDRVQYF.